One and the same sample provided the 14 T cell receptor beta chains below, sequenced in a study of CD8 T cells in Susac syndrome. It was with random hexamers that about 0.45 to 1 ug RNA was reverse transcribed. TCRdb recomputed calls from the immunoSEQ multiplex PCR reads with MiXCR, one row per CDR3 protein. The repertoire consists of about 140,000 distinct CDR3 sequences, with roughly 94% occurring once and the leading ten covering about 0.18%. The sequenced material came from CD8+ T cells from PBMCs. These receptors all come from a human donor with Susac syndrome.

The rearrangement joins TRBV9 to TRBJ2-5; no reliable D call. The germline V gene has CDR1 SGDLS and CDR2 YYNGEE. The CDR3 extends over 12 amino acids. Trimming pared 4 bases from V and 5 bases from J, leaving 9 bases between. CDR3 coding DNA: TGTGCCAGCAGCTACCAATCGGAGACCCAGTACTTC. Its translation is CASSYQSETQYF.

J is TRBJ2-7 and V is TRBV19, with 8 bases identical to TRBD1. Germline CDR1 and CDR2: LNHDA and SQIVND (reference sequence). V was pared by 4 bases and J by 1 base, with 6 bases of the junction left unmatched. The CDR3 consists of 15 residues. CDR3 loop: CASSTEDRASYEQYF. As DNA, the CDR3 is TGTGCCAGTAGTACGGAGGACAGGGCATCCTACGAGCAGTACTTC. The complete variable domain, with remaining parts taken from reference TRBV19 and TRBJ2-7, reads DGGITQSPKYLFRKEGQNVTLSCEQNLNHDAMYWYRQDPGQGLRLIYYSQIVNDFQKGDIAEGYSVSREKKESFPLTVTSAQKNPTAFYLCASSTEDRASYEQYFGPGTRLTVT.

The V call is TRBV9, the J call TRBJ2-2; no clear D gene. Germline V lookup: CDR1 SGDLS, CDR2 YYNGEE. This CDR3 is 15 amino acids long. V lost 6 bases and J 1 base, leaving 13 bases between the germline ends. The CDR3 DNA sequence: TGTGCCAGCAACACCGCTAGTCTGAACACCGGGGAGCTGTTTTTT. Translated: CASNTASLNTGELFF. Full variable domain (remainder filled in from reference TRBV9 and TRBJ2-2): DSGVTQTPKHLITATGQRVTLRCSPRSGDLSVYWYQQSLDQGLQFLIQYYNGEERAKGNILERFSAQQFPDLHSELNLSSLELGDSALYFCASNTASLNTGELFFGEGSRLTVL.

This clonotype showed up just once. The chain recombines TRBV7-8 with TRBJ1-1, with TRBD1 matching 9 bases. J lost 4 bases, V lost 5 bases, and 11 bases had no gene match. The CDR3 is made up of 16 amino acids. Per germline, CDR1 SGHVS and CDR2 FQNEAQ. The CDR3 region is CASSAGTGRSGTEAFF. The CDR3 DNA reads TGTGCCAGCAGCGCTGGGACAGGGAGGTCTGGCACTGAAGCTTTCTTT.

This chain connects TRBV5-6 to TRBJ1-1, with D perhaps TRBD1 (6 bases). CDR1 is SGHDT and CDR2 is YYEEEE in the germline V gene. Trimming removed 3 bases from V and 11 bases from J, with 14 bases in between. The CDR3 sequence is 12 residues long. The CDR3 nucleotides read TGTGCCAGCAGCTCTCCAGGGGAGGCGGCTTTCTTT. This gives the protein CASSSPGEAAFF.

This clonotype was picked up a small number of times. The CDR3 is CASSSPDTQYF. The CDR3 DNA is TGTGCCAGCAGTTCCCCAGATACGCAGTATTTT. V usage is TRBV12-3 or TRBV12-4 and J usage is TRBJ2-3; D remains ambiguous. Trimming cost V 4 bases and J 4 bases, with 3 bases left between them. The CDR3 loop spans 11 amino acids.

This sequence joins TRBV4-1 and TRBJ2-1, with 13 nucleotides matching TRBD2. CDR1 is MGHRA, CDR2 YSYEKL, per germline. V dropped 4 bases and J dropped 7; count of bases not matched to a gene: 4. CDR3 length: 15 residues. The CDR3 nucleotides read TGCGCCAGCAGCCTAGGACTAGCGGGAGAGAATGAGCAGTTCTTC. It codes for CASSLGLAGENEQFF.

The CDR3 here is CASSPRGQTNEKLFF. The CDR3 DNA reads as TGTGCCAGCAGTCCCCGGGGGCAGACTAATGAAAAACTGTTTTTT. This chain joins TRBV27 and TRBJ1-4, with TRBD1 as a possible D gene (6 bases). Germline V gives CDR1 MNHEY, CDR2 SMNVEV (reference sequence). The V and J ends lost 5 bases and 2 bases respectively, with 12 bases between them. This CDR3 comprises 15 residues. The complete variable domain, with remaining parts taken from reference TRBV27 and TRBJ1-4, reads EAQVTQNPRYLITVTGKKLTVTCSQNMNHEYMSWYRQDPGLGLRQIYYSMNVEVTDKGDVPEGYKVSRKEKRNFPLILESPSPNQTSLYFCASSPRGQTNEKLFFGSGTQLSVL.

The rearrangement uses TRBV6-1 and TRBJ1-5; D not resolved. V was trimmed by 6 bases and J by 2 bases, leaving 14 bases between them. This CDR3 comprises 15 residues. The germline V gene has CDR1 MNHNS and CDR2 SASEGT. CDR3 in DNA: TGTGCCAGCAGGGCCGCCGGGTGGGGCAATCAGCCCCAGCATTTT. This encodes CASRAAGWGNQPQHF.

This chain joins TRBV5-6 and TRBJ2-1; D possibly corresponds to TRBD2 (5 bases). Germline loops: CDR1 SGHDT, CDR2 YYEEEE. This CDR3 is 12 amino acids long. Trimming stripped 5 bases from V and 4 bases from J, with 7 bases between. As DNA, the CDR3 is TGTGCCAGCAGTATAGCGTACAATGAGCAGTTCTTC. Its protein product is CASSIAYNEQFF.

V is TRBV12-5 and J is TRBJ2-1; tentatively, D is TRBD2 (6 bases). Germline CDR1 and CDR2: LGHNT and FRNRAP. The V and J ends lost 6 bases and 2 bases respectively, with 14 bases between them. The CDR3 runs to 15 residues. The CDR3 nucleotides are TGTGCTAGTGGCGACGGGAGTACCACCTACAATGAGCAGTTCTTC. This gives the protein CASGDGSTTYNEQFF.

V is TRBV25-1 and J is TRBJ1-1; 9 bases line up with TRBD1. The germline gives CDR1 MGHDK, CDR2 SYGVNS. CDR3 size: 14 residues. The junction had 3 bases not matched to a gene; V was cut back by 4 bases and J by 3 bases. The CDR3 here is CASSVTGGYTEAFF. CDR3 in DNA: TGTGCCAGCAGTGTGACAGGGGGTTACACTGAAGCTTTCTTT.

The J gene is TRBJ2-1, the V gene TRBV20-1; TRBD2 matches 7 bases. The V gene's germline CDR1 is DFQATT and CDR2 SNEGSKA (reference sequence). J lost 1 base, V lost 0 bases, and 3 bases had no gene match. The CDR3 sequence is 15 residues long. In nucleotides, the CDR3 is TGCAGTGCTAGAGATCCGCGGGGGTCCTACAATGAGCAGTTCTTC. Residues: CSARDPRGSYNEQFF.

V gene TRBV11-2 combines with J gene TRBJ2-3; D might be TRBD1 (5 bases). Germline loops: CDR1 SGHAT, CDR2 FQNNGV. V was clipped by 5 bases and J by 0 bases, with 15 bases between them. The CDR3 totals 16 residues. In DNA form, the CDR3 reads TGTGCCAGCAGCCCCGACCCGACAGTTAGCACAGATACGCAGTATTTT. This codes for CASSPDPTVSTDTQYF.